This TCR beta chain originates from a study of chemoradiotherapy in HPV16-positive cancers. Overall study findings and caveats: Candidate HPV-specific clones and E7-related TCR motifs grew in tumor during treatment. In HPV16-positive patients, HPV-responsive T-cell expansion tracked better recurrence-free survival.

With regard to this clone: The antigen remains undetermined.

Here immunoSEQ multiplex PCR was the method, and the copy in TCRdb shows in-frame clones only, minus some. The sample consists of fewer than 40,000 clones, approximately 90% of them appearing once. J was trimmed by 8 bases and V by 4 bases; bases with no gene match: 11. This CDR3 has 15 residues. CDR1 SGHRS and CDR2 YFSETQ come from the germline V gene. This chain uses TRBV5-1 with TRBJ1-4; TRBD1 matches at 7 bases. The material sequenced was blood, taken from a patient who underwent chemoradiotherapy. The sequence was obtained from a human donor with HPV-associated anogenital cancer. The CDR3 protein is CASSGRGLEFEKLFF. DNA for the CDR3: TGCGCCAGCAGCGGGAGGGGGCTGGAGTTCGAAAAACTGTTTTTT. The full variable domain, rest sourced from reference TRBV5-1 and TRBJ1-4, is KAGVTQTPRYLIKTRGQQVTLSCSPISGHRSVSWYQQTPGQGLQFLFEYFSETQRNKGNFPGRFSGRQFSNSRSEMNVSTLELGDSALYLCASSGRGLEFEKLFFGSGTQLSVL.